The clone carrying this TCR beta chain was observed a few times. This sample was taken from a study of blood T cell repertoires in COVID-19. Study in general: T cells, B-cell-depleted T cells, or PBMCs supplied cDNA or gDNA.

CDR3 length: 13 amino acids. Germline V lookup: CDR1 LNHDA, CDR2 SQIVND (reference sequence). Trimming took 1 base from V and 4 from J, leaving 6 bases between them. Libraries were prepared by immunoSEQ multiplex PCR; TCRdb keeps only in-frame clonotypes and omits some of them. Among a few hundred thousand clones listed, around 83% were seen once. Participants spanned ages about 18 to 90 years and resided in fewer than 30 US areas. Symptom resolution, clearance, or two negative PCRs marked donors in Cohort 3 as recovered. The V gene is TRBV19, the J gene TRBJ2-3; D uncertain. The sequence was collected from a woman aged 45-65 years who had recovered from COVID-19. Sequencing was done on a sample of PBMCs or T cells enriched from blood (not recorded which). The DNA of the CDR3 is TGTGCCAGTAGTATAGCTGTCGCAGATACGCAGTATTTT. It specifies CASSIAVADTQYF.